Detailed here is one TCR beta chain. As yet, its antigen is unknown. Through a sample-barcoded 5' primer and a J-beta primer mix, a second PCR was run for 7 to 11 cycles. TCRdb reprocessed the 5' RACE reads with MiXCR, giving one entry per CDR3 protein. The table lists some 1,800,000 distinct CDR3 sequences, 35% to 50% of them singletons. The data derive from a study of blood T cells in healthy people across ages. Study information: With template switching, about one barcoded beta molecule was captured per two T cells. General study findings and limits: Whereas aged donors had fewer naive CD4+ cells, long-lived donors had more of them and higher diversity. In older individuals, TCR beta diversity per million T cells was lower, falling roughly linearly with age.

V dropped 3 bases and J dropped 7 bases, with 10 bases sitting between them. The CDR3 has 13 amino acids. The germline CDR1 and CDR2 sequences are KGHDR and SFDVKD. Those donating, healthy Caucasian individuals from Russia, were aged roughly 6 to 90. Source material: blood. The sequence was collected from a human donor in good health. The V call is TRBV24-1, the J call TRBJ2-3, with D uncertain. The CDR3 DNA follows: TGTGCCACCAGTGATCCCCTTGTATATACGCAGTATTTT. This translates into CATSDPLVYTQYF.